A single count supports the clone carrying this T cell receptor (beta chain). This sample is drawn from a study of siplizumab effects on memory and regulatory T cells. V was pared by 5 bases and J by 2 bases, with 10 bases between. The CDR3 spans 13 residues. Looked up from germline, CDR1 is SGHRS and CDR2 is YFSETQ. Clones were read by immunoSEQ multiplex PCR, and TCRdb kept only the in-frame ones, dropping some. The sample records some 41,000 clones, more than 80% being singletons. Sequencing was done on a sample of naive CD4+ T cells sorted from blood. V is TRBV5-1 and J is TRBJ2-5, with D perhaps matching TRBD1 (6 bases). This TCR derives from a human donor in good health. In nucleotides, the CDR3 is TGCGCCAGCAGGACAGGAATACAAGAGACCCAGTACTTC. It specifies CASRTGIQETQYF.